This TCR beta chain stems from a study of radiation and T cells in renal cell carcinoma (dated by TCRdb to between 2020 and 2021). Study-wide context: In total, roughly 53 samples underwent TCR beta sequencing: 25 or so tumors plus 27 peripheral blood samples. A total of about 3.8 million unique CDR3 nucleotide sequences, encoding 2,500,000 or so unique CDR3 amino acid sequences, were found across all 50 or so samples. The last blood draw happened 4 weeks after radiation, timed to coincide with nephrectomy. Broader findings and caveats from the paper: In blood, the top tumor clonotypes increased from baseline to 2 weeks after radiation and then shrank by 4 weeks, which suggests a temporary expansion of tumor-resident clones. Because pretreatment tumor biopsies were not available, the baseline intratumoral presence of clonotypes could not be determined. Changes in the blood repertoire were not tracked past 4 weeks after treatment. With a single-armed trial design, the study had no way to address how radiation dose or scheduling affects the TCR repertoire.

Remarks on this clone: Its antigen is currently not known. Per-base qualities were not stored, and no clone one base away is much larger.

This sample's time point label indicates: blood 4 weeks post-SBRT, at nephrectomy. This specimen's treatment or condition label, interpreted: 15 Gy SBRT to primary tumor, nephrectomy 4 weeks later. Samples came from a clinical trial, in which primary renal cell carcinomas received 15 Gy stereotactic body radiation therapy followed by nephrectomy 4 weeks later. To track tumor-enriched clonotypes, serial peripheral blood was sampled from radiation-treated patients at baseline and at 2 weeks and 4 weeks after SBRT. Every patient's renal cell carcinoma showed clear cell pathology. The QIAamp DNA Blood Mini Kit (Qiagen) was used to prepare genomic DNA for TCR sequencing. The analyses included only samples that passed all quality control checks. Sequences SGHRS (CDR1) and YFSETQ (CDR2) are obtained from the germline V gene. V is pared back by 0 bases and J by 5 bases, with 12 bases lying between the germline termini. The CDR3 goes from the cysteine to the phenylalanine over 14 residues. The DNA shown is the 42-base CDR3, in frame from base 1.

TCR beta libraries were generated from genomic DNA with the immunoSEQ kit, following the manufacturer's recommendations. Library preparation used a first multiplex PCR with proprietary primers, then a second PCR adding unique barcodes, with bead cleanups after each round. A kit-provided positive control reaction and a negative control reaction were included in every sample batch. The final libraries were assessed on an Agilent 4200 TapeStation D1000 ScreenTape, pooled by volume, and quantified by qPCR. Sequencing was performed on an Illumina NextSeq500 with a MidOutput 150-cycle cartridge, and 156 Read1 and 15 Index1 cycles were run with kit custom primers. The pooled library was loaded at roughly 1 pM with a roughly 20% PhiX control spike-in. Concerning the study's data processing: Vendor-processed data were analyzed in R, and a clonotype was defined as all T cells sharing the same CDR3 nucleotide sequence. In the clone abundance analyses, frequencies were normalized to the 10,000 most abundant clones in each sample. Public T cell clones, which averaged fewer than five per sample, were excluded before analysis. A difference in abundance of at least 32-fold between compartments was used to define tumor-enriched and baseline blood-enriched clonotypes. Clonotypes expanded or contracted between blood time points were identified with a beta-binomial differential abundance model. Tumor-blood repertoire similarity was measured with the Baroni-Urbani and Buser coefficient, and groups were compared using two-tailed Wilcoxon tests in R. Held by TCRdb, this immuneACCESS table contains in-frame sequences only and omits some clones. Under half of the omission traces to an unresolved V gene where checked; the cause of the rest is unknown. The D gene and trimming were derived from the DNA, and the V and J assignments and clone size from that table. This sample lists 75,000 to 95,000 clones; about 82% were detected once. The top ten hold 9.4% of the sample.

Sequencing was performed on blood, taken from a patient whose treatment included radiotherapy and nephrectomy. This TCR derives from a man aged 50-60 years with renal cell carcinoma. This receptor chain uses TRBV5-1 and TRBJ2-7; no D gene can be assigned with confidence. This receptor carries the CDR3 CASSLEGFTHEQYF. In nucleotides, the sequence is TGCGCCAGCAGCTTGGAAGGGTTCACCCACGAGCAGTACTTC. Reference TRBV5-1 and TRBJ2-7 proteins supply the regions before and after the CDR3; the full variable domain is: KAGVTQTPRYLIKTRGQQVTLSCSPISGHRSVSWYQQTPGQGLQFLFEYFSETQRNKGNFPGRFSGRQFSNSRSEMNVSTLELGDSALYLCASSLEGFTHEQYFGPGTRLTVT.